What follows are 3 T cell receptor beta chains derived from one specimen sequenced in a study of Ad26.COV2.S vaccination and SARS-CoV-2 variants. Libraries were prepared by immunoSEQ multiplex PCR; TCRdb keeps only in-frame clonotypes and omits some of them. The data hold nearly 400,000 clones, with about nine tenths observed a single time. This sample's treatment: 15 to 20 received Ad26.COV2.S at low or high dose, single or two shots; 5 received placebo; per-sample allocation not given. The samples were gathered on day 63 after the first injection of vaccine or placebo. Sequences were derived from peripheral blood, sampled in a trial of Ad26.COV2.S vaccine versus placebo. Receptor source: a person between 18 and 65 years old who received the Ad26.COV2.S COVID-19 vaccine or a placebo.

The chain recombines TRBV18 with TRBJ2-5, with D possibly TRBD1 on 6 matching bases. Germline V gives CDR1 KGHSH, CDR2 LQKENI. This CDR3 is 15 amino acids long. The V end was cut by 2 bases, the J end by 1 base, with 11 bases between. DNA of the CDR3: TGTGCCAGCTCACCAAGGTCAGGGGCCCAAGAGACCCAGTACTTC. It is translated as CASSPRSGAQETQYF.

This clone was counted once. V usage is TRBV19 and J usage is TRBJ2-2, with 10 nucleotides matching TRBD2. The junction had 8 bases not matched to a gene; V was cut back by 5 bases and J by 5 bases. Germline V CDR1 and CDR2: LNHDA, SQIVND (reference sequence). The CDR3 extends over 16 amino acids. The CDR3 DNA follows: TGTGCCAGTAGTTCCCAGCGGGAGGGGATAACCGGGGAGCTGTTTTTT. It specifies CASSSQREGITGELFF.

The J gene is TRBJ2-7, the V gene TRBV11-2, with D tentatively TRBD1 (6 bases). Germline-derived CDR1 and CDR2 are SGHAT and FQNNGV. Trimming removed 4 bases at V and 3 bases at J, with 19 bases between. This CDR3 region has 16 residues. CDR3 residues: CASSSLGGQTSYEQYF. The CDR3 coding sequence is TGTGCCAGCAGCTCCCTGGGTGGACAGACCAGCTACGAGCAGTACTTC.